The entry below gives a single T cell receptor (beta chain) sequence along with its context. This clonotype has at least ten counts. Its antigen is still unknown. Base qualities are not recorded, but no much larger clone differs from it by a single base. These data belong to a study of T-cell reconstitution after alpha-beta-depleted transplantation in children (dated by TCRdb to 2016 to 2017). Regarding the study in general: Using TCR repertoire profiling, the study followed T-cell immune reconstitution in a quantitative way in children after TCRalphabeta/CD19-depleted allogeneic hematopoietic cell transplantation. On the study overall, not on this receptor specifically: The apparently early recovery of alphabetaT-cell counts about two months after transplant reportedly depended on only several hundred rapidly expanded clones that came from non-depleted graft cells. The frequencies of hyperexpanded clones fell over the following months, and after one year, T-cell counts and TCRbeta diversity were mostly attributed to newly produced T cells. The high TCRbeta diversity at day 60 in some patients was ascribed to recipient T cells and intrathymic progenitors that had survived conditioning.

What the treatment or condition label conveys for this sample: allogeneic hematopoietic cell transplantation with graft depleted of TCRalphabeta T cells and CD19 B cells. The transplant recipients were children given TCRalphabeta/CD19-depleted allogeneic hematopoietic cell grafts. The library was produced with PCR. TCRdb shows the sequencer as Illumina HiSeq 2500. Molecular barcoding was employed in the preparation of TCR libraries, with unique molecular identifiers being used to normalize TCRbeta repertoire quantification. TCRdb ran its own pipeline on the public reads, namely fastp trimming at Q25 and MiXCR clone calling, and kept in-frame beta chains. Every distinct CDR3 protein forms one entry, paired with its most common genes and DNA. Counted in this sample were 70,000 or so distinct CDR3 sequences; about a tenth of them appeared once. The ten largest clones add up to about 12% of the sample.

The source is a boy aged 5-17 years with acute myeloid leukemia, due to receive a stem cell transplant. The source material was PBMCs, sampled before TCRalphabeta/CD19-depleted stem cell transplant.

The base sequence is TGTGCCAGCAGCGACACACAGGGGGACAATGGAAACACCATATATTTT. Its protein is CASSDTQGDNGNTIYF. The sequence is built from TRBV7-9 and TRBJ1-3; TRBD1 lines up with 8 middle nucleotides. From V the trimming removes 5 bases and from J it removes 3 bases, while the gene matches leave 9 bases of the junction unaccounted for. Reading from cysteine to phenylalanine, the CDR3 counts 16 amino acids. Just CDR3 DNA is preserved here, 48 bases in frame from base 1. Reading the germline V gene (reference sequence) gives CDR1 SEHNR and CDR2 FQNEAQ.